The clone carrying this TCR beta chain was seen ten or more times. No antigen is known for it. This sample was included in a study of T cell repertoires in cytomegalovirus infection. In the study overall: Public TCR beta signatures indicated both CMV infection and matching HLA type.

Regarding the study as a whole: Adding up the frequency of public TCR beta families identified people who carried CMV plus the relevant HLA.

In TCRdb, the reads were re-called with MiXCR into one record per CDR3 protein. The sample consists of approximately 140,000 distinct CDR3 sequences, 5.5% to 7% of them appearing once. The CDR3 consists of 12 residues. Trimming removed 1 base from V and 8 bases from J, with 9 bases in between. From germline, CDR1 is MDHEN and CDR2 SYDVKM. The TCR was taken from a human donor in good health (CMV status not recorded). Some clones in this sample may be carry-over from other donors' samples. Material: PBMCs. The chain recombines TRBV28 with TRBJ2-7; D unclear. The CDR3 sequence: CASSLSLFKQYF. The CDR3 DNA is TGTGCCAGCAGTTTATCCCTCTTCAAGCAGTACTTC.